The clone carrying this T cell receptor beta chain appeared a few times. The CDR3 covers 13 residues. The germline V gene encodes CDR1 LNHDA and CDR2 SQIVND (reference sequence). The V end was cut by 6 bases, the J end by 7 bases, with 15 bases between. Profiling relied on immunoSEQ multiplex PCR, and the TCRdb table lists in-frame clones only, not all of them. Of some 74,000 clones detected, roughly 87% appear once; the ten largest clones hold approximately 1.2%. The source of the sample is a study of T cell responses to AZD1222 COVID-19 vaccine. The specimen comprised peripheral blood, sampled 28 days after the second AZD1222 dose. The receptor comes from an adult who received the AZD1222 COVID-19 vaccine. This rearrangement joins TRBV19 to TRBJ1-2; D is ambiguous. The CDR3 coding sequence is TGTGCCAGTAGCGGCCAGAACTTATTTGGCTACACCTTC. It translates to CASSGQNLFGYTF.